The 8 T cell receptor beta chains given below trace back to one sample, sequenced in a study of CD8+CD57+ T cells in acquired aplastic anemia. Profiles of TCR beta VDJ and CDR3 were generated from a genomic DNA template. Each CDR3 protein is one row after TCRdb ran MiXCR on the reads. The sample lists approximately 470,000 distinct CDR3 sequences, approximately 32% occurring once. CD8+CD57+ cell expansion had been shown by flow cytometry in patients chosen for sequencing. The sample comprised sorted CD4+, CD8+, or CD8+CD57+ T cells (not recorded which) from PBMCs. The origin of the receptors is a human donor with aplastic anemia.

This chain uses TRBV11-2 with TRBJ1-1, with unresolved D. V was pared by 6 bases and J by 4 bases, with 15 bases between. The germline V gene has CDR1 SGHAT and CDR2 FQNNGV. The CDR3 runs to 14 residues. In DNA form, the CDR3 reads TGTGCCAGCAGAGACTACGGGGTAAGCACTGAAGCTTTCTTT. Translation gives CASRDYGVSTEAFF.

Of note for this clonotype: With a much larger clone just one base away, this may be a read error. The chain is built from TRBV5-1 and TRBJ2-7; TRBD1 might be the D (6 bases). The length of the CDR3 is 13 residues. Germline V gene lookup returns CDR1 SGHRS and CDR2 YFSETQ. V was pared by 4 bases and J by 5 bases, with 13 bases between. As DNA, the CDR3 is TGCGCCAGCAGCACGGGACACATCGACGAGCAGTACTTC. Translated, it gives CASSTGHIDEQYF.

Worth noting for this clonotype: A much larger clonotype is one base distant, so this may be a read error. The genes are TRBV7-2 and TRBJ2-5; D remains unclear. The CDR3 contains 12 residues. Looked up from germline, CDR1 is SGHTA and CDR2 is FQGNSA. Trimming took 4 bases from V and 2 from J, leaving 5 bases between them. The CDR3 bases are TGTGCCAGCAGCTCTTGGCAAGAGACCCAGTACTTC. This codes for CASSSWQETQYF. Together with reference TRBV7-2 and TRBJ2-5, the CDR3 gives the full variable domain: GAGVSQSPSNKVTEKGKDVELRCDPISGHTALYWYRQSLGQGLEFLIYFQGNSAPDKSGLPSDRFSAERTGGSVSTLTIQRTQQEDSAVYLCASSSWQETQYFGPGTRLLVL.

The chain combines TRBV12-3 or TRBV12-4 with TRBJ1-6; maybe TRBD1 (5 bases). Trimming shortened V by 7 bases and J by 7 bases, and 20 bases separated the two germline ends. There are 16 residues in the CDR3. The CDR3: CASTTKSGLRNSPLHF. CDR3 nucleotide sequence: TGTGCCAGCACCACCAAGTCGGGGCTGCGGAATTCACCCCTCCACTTT.

The chain couples TRBV3-1 to TRBJ2-7; D unclear. The CDR3 consists of 12 residues. Germline V gives CDR1 LGHDT, CDR2 YNNKEL (reference sequence). Deletions cut 1 base from V and 4 bases from J, with 5 bases between. The CDR3 sequence is CASSQGRYEQYF. The CDR3 region has the DNA TGTGCCAGCAGCCAAGGAAGATACGAGCAGTACTTC.

The chain joins TRBV20-1 to TRBJ2-3; 10 nucleotides match TRBD2. The length of the CDR3 is 16 residues. V trimming: 6 bases; J trimming: 7 bases; junction bases outside the gene matches: 16. The germline V gene encodes CDR1 DFQATT and CDR2 SNEGSKA (reference sequence). The CDR3 sequence is CSAPPGVAGGLNTQYF. The CDR3 DNA is TGCAGTGCCCCACCGGGTGTAGCGGGGGGTTTGAATACGCAGTATTTT.

J is TRBJ1-5 and V is TRBV15; TRBD1 might be the D (5 bases). The germline CDR1 and CDR2 sequences are LNHNV and YYDKDF (reference sequence). The CDR3 totals 15 residues. Trimming stripped 3 bases from V and 5 bases from J, with 14 bases between. CDR3 loop: CATSSASGAYQPQHF. CDR3 in DNA: TGTGCCACCAGCAGTGCCTCCGGGGCCTATCAGCCCCAGCATTTT.

The sample holds many counts of this clonotype. The V and J genes are TRBV7-8 and TRBJ2-2; D is undetermined. Deletions cut 2 bases from V and 11 bases from J, with 6 bases between. Germline V gives CDR1 SGHVS, CDR2 FQNEAQ. The CDR3 consists of 11 residues. The CDR3 DNA is TGTGCCAGCAGCTTAAAGGGAGAGCTGTTTTTT. Translation gives CASSLKGELFF.